This T cell receptor (beta chain) appears in the sequencing data of a study of blood T cell repertoires in COVID-19 (dated by TCRdb to 2018 to 2021). Regarding the study in general: Samples from collaborators originated in the United States, Italy and Spain and spanned both the acute and convalescent phases of COVID-19. Where HLA class I and class II types were available, the types were taken from metadata supplied by the sample provider, not from assay-based typing. The sample metadata nearly always contained a de-identified subject ID, COVID-19 status, age in years and sex. Deeply sampled blood TCRbeta repertoires from subjects exposed to, actively infected with, or recovered from COVID-19 were included in the dataset. The repertoires were released in a freely available public database meant as a resource for research on the immune response to SARS-CoV-2. Samples came from the ongoing ImmuneRACE study (first 160 participants) plus 1,254 subjects from 6 global collaborators. The material from the prospective study consisted of cDNA or gDNA derived from T cells, B-cell-depleted T cells, or PBMCs.

The germline V and J ends show losses of 6 bases and 2 bases respectively, and no gene match explains 5 bases of the junction. There are 17 amino acids in the CDR3, from cysteine to phenylalanine inclusive. CDR3 DNA is the only sequence kept; it has 51 bases, read in frame from the first base. CDR1 and CDR2, per the germline V gene (reference sequence), are LNHDA and SQIVND. The collaborating institutions used their own protocols to collect whole blood in K2EDTA tubes. For TCRbeta analysis, collaborators shipped samples in one of three forms: frozen whole blood, isolated PBMCs, or DNA extracted from either of those sample types. Concerning this clone: There is no known antigen for this receptor. Base-call qualities are not available, and no considerably larger clone is one nucleotide away.

Broader findings and caveats from the paper: How much clinical and demographic metadata was included differed by source and by participant, and the metadata was provided uncurated.

TCRbeta CDR3 regions were amplified from genomic DNA by means of the immunoSEQ Assay, a bias-controlled multiplex PCR. The study's processing was this. Nucleated cell counts per sample were estimated from amplification of reference gene primers within the assay. Sequence reads were collapsed and filtered to measure the absolute abundance of every unique TCRbeta CDR3 rearrangement. For each sample, productive Simpson clonality was calculated by taking the square root of Simpson's diversity index across productive rearrangements. What TCRdb holds here is the immuneACCESS table cut down to in-frame rearrangements. Part of the clones is not present; checked against another copy, under half of the missing clones reflect an unresolved V gene, and the others are unexplained. V and J calls and clone size are copied from that table; D and trimming were computed from the DNA. The sample table lists around 68,000 clones, about 91% of them with a count of one. Approximately 6.4% of the sample goes to the ten largest clones.

The receptor was isolated from a woman between 45 and 60 years old with acute or convalescent COVID-19. What was sequenced was peripheral blood. The chain employs TRBV19 and TRBJ2-6; 12 nucleotides in the junction match TRBD1. At the DNA level, the sequence is TGTGCCAGTAGCCCGGGACAGGGGGCCGCTGGGGCCAACGTCCTGACTTTC. Translated, it gives CASSPGQGAAGANVLTF.